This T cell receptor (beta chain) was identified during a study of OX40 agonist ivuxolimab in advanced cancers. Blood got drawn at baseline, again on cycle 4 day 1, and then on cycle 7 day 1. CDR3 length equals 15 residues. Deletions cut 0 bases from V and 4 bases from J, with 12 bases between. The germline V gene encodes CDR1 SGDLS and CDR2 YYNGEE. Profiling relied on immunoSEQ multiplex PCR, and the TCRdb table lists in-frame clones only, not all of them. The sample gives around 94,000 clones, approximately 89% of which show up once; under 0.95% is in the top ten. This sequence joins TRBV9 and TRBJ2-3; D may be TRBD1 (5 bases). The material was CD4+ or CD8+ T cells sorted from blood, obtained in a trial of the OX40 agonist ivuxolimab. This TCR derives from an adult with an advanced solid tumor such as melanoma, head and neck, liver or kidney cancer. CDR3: CASSVVQGGADTQYF. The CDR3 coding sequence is TGTGCCAGCAGCGTAGTCCAGGGTGGGGCAGATACGCAGTATTTT. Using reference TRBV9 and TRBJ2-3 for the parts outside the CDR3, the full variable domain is DSGVTQTPKHLITATGQRVTLRCSPRSGDLSVYWYQQSLDQGLQFLIQYYNGEERAKGNILERFSAQQFPDLHSELNLSSLELGDSALYFCASSVVQGGADTQYFGPGTRLTVL.